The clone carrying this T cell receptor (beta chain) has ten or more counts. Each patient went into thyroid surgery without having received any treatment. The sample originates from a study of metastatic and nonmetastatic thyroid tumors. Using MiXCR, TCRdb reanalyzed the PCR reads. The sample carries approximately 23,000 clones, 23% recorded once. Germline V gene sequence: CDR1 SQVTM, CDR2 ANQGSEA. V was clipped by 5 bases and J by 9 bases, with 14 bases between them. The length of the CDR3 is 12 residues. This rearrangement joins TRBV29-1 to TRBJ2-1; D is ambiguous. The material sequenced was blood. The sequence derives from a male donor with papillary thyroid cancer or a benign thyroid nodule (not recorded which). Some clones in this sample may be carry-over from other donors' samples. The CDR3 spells CSVLLPGPEQFF. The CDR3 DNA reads TGCAGCGTTCTACTTCCGGGTCCTGAGCAGTTCTTC.